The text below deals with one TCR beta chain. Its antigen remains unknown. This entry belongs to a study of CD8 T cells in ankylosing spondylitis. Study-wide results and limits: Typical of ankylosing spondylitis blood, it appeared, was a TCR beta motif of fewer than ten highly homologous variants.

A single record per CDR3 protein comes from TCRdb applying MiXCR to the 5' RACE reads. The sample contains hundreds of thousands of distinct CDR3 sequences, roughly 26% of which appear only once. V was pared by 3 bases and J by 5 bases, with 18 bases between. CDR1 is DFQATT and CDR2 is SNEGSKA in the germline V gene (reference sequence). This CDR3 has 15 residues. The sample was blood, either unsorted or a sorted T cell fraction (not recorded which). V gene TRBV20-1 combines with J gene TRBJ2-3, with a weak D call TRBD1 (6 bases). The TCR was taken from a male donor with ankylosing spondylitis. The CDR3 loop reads CSARDNRERVDTQYF. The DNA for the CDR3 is TGCAGTGCTAGGGACAACAGGGAAAGAGTAGATACGCAGTATTTT.